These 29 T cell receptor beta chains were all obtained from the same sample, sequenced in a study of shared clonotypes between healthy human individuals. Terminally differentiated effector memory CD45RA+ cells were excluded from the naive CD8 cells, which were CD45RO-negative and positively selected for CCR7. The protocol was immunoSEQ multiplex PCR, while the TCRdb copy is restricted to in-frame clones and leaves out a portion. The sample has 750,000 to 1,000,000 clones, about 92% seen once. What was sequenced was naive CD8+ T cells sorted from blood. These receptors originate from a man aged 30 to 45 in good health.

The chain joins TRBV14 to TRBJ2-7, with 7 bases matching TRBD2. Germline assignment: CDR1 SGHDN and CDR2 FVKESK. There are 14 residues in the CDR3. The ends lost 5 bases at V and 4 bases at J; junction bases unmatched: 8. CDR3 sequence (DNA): TGTGCCAGCAGCGAAGGACTAGGTGGATACGAGCAGTACTTC. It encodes CASSEGLGGYEQYF. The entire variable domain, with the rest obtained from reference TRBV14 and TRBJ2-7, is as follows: EAGVTQFPSHSVIEKGQTVTLRCDPISGHDNLYWYRRVMGKEIKFLLHFVKESKQDESGMPNNRFLAERTGGTYSTLKVQPAELEDSGVYFCASSEGLGGYEQYFGPGTRLTVT.

CDR3 sequence (DNA): TGTGCCAGCGAAGACGGGGACAGTCGGACTGAAGCTTTCTTT. Its protein product is CASEDGDSRTEAFF. The rearrangement links TRBV2 to TRBJ1-1; TRBD1 matches at 7 bases. This CDR3 region has 14 residues. Germline V lookup: CDR1 SNHLY, CDR2 FYNNEI. Trimming took 8 bases from V and 5 from J; bases not matched to a gene: 11.

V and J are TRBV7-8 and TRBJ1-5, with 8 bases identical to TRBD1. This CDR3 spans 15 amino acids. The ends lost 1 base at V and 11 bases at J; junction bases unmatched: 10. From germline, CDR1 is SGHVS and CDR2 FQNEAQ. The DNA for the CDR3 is TGTGCCAGCAGCTTAGAGCCTACAGGGGGGGGGTCCCAGCATTTT. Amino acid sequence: CASSLEPTGGGSQHF.

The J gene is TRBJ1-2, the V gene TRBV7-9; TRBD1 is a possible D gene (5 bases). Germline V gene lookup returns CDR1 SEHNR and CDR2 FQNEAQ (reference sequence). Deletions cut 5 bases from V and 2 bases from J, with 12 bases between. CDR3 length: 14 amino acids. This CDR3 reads CASSLDTYNYGYTF. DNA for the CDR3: TGTGCCAGCAGCCTGGACACCTACAACTATGGCTACACCTTC.

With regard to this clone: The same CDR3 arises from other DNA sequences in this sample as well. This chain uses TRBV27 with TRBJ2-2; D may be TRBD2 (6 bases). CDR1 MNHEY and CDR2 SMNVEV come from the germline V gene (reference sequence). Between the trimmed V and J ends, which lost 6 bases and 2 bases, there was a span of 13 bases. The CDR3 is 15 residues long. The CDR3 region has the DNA TGTGCCAGCAGCCCCCTCGGGGGAAACACCGGGGAGCTGTTTTTT. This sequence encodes CASSPLGGNTGELFF.

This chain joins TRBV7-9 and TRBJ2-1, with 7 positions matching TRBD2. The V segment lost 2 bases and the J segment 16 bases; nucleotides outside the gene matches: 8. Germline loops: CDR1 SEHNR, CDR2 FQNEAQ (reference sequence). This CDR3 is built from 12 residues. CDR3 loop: CASSLSGRETFF. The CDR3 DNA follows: TGTGCCAGCAGCTTATCGGGGCGGGAGACCTTCTTC. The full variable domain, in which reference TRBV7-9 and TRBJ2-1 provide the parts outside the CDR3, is DTGVSQNPRHKITKRGQNVTFRCDPISEHNRLYWYRQTLGQGPEFLTYFQNEAQLEKSRLLSDRFSAERPKGSFSTLEIQRTEQGDSAMYLCASSLSGRETFFGPGTRLTVL.

The CDR3 DNA sequence: TGTGCCAGCAGCCCCGAGCGGGAGGGCCTTGGGGAGCAGTTCTTC. Its translation is CASSPEREGLGEQFF. This chain uses TRBV11-3 with TRBJ2-1, with 10 positions matching TRBD2. This CDR3 has 15 amino acids. J gave up 10 bases and V 5 bases, and 11 bases lay outside the gene matches. Germline V gives CDR1 SGHNT, CDR2 YENEEA.

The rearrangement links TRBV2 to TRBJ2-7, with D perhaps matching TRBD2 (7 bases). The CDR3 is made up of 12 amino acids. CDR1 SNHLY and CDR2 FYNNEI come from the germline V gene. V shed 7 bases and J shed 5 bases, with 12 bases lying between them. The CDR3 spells CASMGGLNEQYF. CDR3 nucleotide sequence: TGTGCCAGCATGGGGGGGCTAAACGAGCAGTACTTC.

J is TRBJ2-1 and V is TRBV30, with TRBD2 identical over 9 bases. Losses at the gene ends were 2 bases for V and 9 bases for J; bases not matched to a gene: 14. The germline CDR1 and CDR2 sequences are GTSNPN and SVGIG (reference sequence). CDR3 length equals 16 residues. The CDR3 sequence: CAWSSSGKVLDSEQFF. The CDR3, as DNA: TGTGCCTGGAGTTCTAGCGGGAAGGTTCTAGATAGTGAGCAGTTCTTC.

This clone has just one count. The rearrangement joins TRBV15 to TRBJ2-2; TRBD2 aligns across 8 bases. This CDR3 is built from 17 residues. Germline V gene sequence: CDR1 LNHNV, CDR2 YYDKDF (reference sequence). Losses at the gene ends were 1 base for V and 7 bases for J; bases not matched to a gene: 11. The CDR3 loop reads CATSRALGAGVYGELFF. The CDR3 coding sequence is TGTGCCACCAGCAGAGCACTGGGAGCGGGAGTTTACGGGGAGCTGTTTTTT.

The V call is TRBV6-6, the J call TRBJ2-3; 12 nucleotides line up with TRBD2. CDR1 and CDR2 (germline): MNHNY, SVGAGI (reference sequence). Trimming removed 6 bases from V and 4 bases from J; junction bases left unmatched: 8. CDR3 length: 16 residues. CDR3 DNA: TGTGCCAGCAGCCCCCCGACTAGCGGGAGCCCAGATACGCAGTATTTT. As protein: CASSPPTSGSPDTQYF.

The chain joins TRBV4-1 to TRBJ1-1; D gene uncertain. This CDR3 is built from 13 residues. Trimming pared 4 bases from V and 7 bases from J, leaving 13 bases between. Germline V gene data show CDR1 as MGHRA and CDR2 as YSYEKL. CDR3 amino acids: CASSPGTLYEAFF. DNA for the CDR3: TGCGCCAGCAGCCCCGGAACCCTCTATGAAGCTTTCTTT.

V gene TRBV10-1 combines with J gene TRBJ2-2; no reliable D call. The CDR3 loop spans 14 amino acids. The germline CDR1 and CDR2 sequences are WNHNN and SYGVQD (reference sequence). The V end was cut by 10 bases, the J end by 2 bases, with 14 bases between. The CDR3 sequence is CATRPDRNTGELFF. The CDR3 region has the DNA TGCGCCACCAGGCCAGATCGCAACACCGGGGAGCTGTTTTTT.

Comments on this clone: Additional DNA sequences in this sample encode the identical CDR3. DNA of the CDR3: TGTGCCAGCAGCGTAGGACTAGCGGGAAGGGAGCAGTACTTC. Protein: CASSVGLAGREQYF. The rearrangement links TRBV9 to TRBJ2-7, with TRBD2 matching 11 bases. CDR1 SGDLS and CDR2 YYNGEE come from the germline V gene. Unmatched junction bases numbered 3, after V lost 0 bases and J lost 7 bases. CDR3 length: 14 amino acids.

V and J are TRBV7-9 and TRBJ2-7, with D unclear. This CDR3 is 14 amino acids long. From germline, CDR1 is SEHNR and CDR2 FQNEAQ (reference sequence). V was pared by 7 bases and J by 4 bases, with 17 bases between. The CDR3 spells CASTLGGKLYEQYF. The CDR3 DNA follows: TGTGCCAGCACCCTTGGTGGGAAATTGTACGAGCAGTACTTC.

This CDR3 reads CASSYSRVGLYNEQFF. The CDR3 coding sequence is TGTGCCAGCAGTTACTCCAGGGTGGGGCTTTACAATGAGCAGTTCTTC. The rearrangement links TRBV6-6 to TRBJ2-1, with D tentatively TRBD1 (5 bases). Germline CDR1 reads MNHNY; CDR2 reads SVGAGI (reference sequence). The V end was cut by 0 bases, the J end by 4 bases, with 13 bases between. CDR3 length: 16 amino acids.

The CDR3 here is CASSLTVASSGNTIYF. The CDR3, as DNA: TGTGCCAGCAGTCTCACCGTCGCTAGCTCTGGAAACACCATATATTTT. The chain uses TRBV28 and TRBJ1-3; the D is unclear. This CDR3 comprises 16 residues. V lost 5 bases and J 0 bases, leaving 14 bases between the germline ends. The V gene's germline CDR1 is MDHEN and CDR2 SYDVKM.

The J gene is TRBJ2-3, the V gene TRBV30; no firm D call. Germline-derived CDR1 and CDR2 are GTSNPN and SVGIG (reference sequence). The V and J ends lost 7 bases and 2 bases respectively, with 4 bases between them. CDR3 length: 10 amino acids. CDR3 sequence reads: CALDTDTQYF. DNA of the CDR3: TGTGCCTTGGACACAGATACGCAGTATTTT.

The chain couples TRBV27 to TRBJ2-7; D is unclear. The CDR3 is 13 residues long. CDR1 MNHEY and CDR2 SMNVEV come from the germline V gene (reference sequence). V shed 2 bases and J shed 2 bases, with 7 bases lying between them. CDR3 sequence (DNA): TGTGCCAGCAGTTTAGCCCAAACCTACGAGCAGTACTTC. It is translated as CASSLAQTYEQYF.

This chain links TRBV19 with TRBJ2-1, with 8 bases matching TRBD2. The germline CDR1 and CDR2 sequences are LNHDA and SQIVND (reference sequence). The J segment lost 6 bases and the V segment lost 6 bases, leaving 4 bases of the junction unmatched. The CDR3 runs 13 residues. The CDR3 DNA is TGTGCCAGTAGGGTAGCGGGAAGCAATGAGCAGTTCTTC. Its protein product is CASRVAGSNEQFF.

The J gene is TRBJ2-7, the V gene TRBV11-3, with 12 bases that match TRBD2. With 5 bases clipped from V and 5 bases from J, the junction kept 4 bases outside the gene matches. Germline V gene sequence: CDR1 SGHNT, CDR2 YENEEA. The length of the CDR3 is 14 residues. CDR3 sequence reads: CASSLAGGCDEQYF. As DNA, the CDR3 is TGTGCCAGCAGCCTAGCGGGAGGGTGTGACGAGCAGTACTTC.

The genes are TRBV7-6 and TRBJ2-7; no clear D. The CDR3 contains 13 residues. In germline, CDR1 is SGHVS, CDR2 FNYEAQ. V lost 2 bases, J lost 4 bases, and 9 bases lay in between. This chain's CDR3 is CASSLKNRYEQYF. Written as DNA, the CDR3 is TGTGCCAGCAGCTTAAAAAACCGATACGAGCAGTACTTC.

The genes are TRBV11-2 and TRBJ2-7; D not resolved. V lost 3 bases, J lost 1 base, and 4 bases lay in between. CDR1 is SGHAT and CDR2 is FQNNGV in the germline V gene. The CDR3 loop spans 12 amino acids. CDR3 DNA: TGTGCCAGCAGCTTCTCTTCCTACGAGCAGTACTTC. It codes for CASSFSSYEQYF.

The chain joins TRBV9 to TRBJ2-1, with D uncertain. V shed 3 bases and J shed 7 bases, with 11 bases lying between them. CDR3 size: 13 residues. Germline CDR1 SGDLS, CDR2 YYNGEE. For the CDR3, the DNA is TGTGCCAGCAGCGAATTCGGTTATAATGAGCAGTTCTTC. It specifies CASSEFGYNEQFF.

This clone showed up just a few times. The CDR3 nucleotides are TGTGCCAGCACCCGACAGGGTCACCAGCCCCAGCATTTT. Residues: CASTRQGHQPQHF. J is TRBJ1-5 and V is TRBV6-9, with 7 bases matching TRBD1. Germline CDR1 reads MNHGY; CDR2 reads SVAAGI. The CDR3 extends over 13 amino acids. Germline trimming cut 7 bases from V and 7 bases from J; bases unmatched to any gene: 7.

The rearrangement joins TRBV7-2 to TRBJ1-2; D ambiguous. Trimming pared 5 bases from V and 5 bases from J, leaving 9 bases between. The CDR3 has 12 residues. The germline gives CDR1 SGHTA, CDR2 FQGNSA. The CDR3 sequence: CASSQTVYGYTF. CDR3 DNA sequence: TGTGCCAGCAGCCAGACGGTATATGGCTACACCTTC.

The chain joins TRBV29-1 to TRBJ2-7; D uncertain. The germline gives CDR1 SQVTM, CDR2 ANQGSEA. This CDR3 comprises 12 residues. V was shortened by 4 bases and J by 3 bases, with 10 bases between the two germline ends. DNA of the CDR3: TGCAGCGTTGCGCGATTGGTCTACGAGCAGTACTTC. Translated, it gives CSVARLVYEQYF.

The CDR3, as DNA: TGTGCCAGCAGCTCCCGTCCCGGGACAGGGACCGGCGGCGGCTACACCTTC. Its translation: CASSSRPGTGTGGGYTF. The chain uses TRBV7-9 and TRBJ1-2; TRBD1 matches at 9 bases. The germline gives CDR1 SEHNR, CDR2 FQNEAQ (reference sequence). There are 17 residues in the CDR3. V lost 4 bases, J lost 8 bases, and 17 bases stayed unmatched.

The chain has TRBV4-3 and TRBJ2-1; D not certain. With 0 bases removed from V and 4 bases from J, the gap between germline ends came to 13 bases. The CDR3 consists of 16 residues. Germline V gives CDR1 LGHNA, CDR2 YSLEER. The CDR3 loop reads CASSQDRQAFYNEQFF. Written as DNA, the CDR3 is TGCGCCAGCAGCCAAGATCGGCAGGCCTTTTACAATGAGCAGTTCTTC.